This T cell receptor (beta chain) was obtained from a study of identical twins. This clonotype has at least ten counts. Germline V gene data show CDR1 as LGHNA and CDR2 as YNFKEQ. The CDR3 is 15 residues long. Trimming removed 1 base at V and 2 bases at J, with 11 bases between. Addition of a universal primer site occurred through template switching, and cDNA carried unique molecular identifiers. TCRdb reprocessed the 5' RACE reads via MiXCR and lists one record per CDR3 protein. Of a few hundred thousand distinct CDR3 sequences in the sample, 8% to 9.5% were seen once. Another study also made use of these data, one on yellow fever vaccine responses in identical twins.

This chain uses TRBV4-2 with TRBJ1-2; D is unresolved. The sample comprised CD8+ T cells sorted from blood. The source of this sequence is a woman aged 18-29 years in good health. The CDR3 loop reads CASSQVEEVNYGYTF. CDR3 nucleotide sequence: TGTGCCAGCAGCCAAGTAGAGGAAGTCAACTATGGCTACACCTTC.